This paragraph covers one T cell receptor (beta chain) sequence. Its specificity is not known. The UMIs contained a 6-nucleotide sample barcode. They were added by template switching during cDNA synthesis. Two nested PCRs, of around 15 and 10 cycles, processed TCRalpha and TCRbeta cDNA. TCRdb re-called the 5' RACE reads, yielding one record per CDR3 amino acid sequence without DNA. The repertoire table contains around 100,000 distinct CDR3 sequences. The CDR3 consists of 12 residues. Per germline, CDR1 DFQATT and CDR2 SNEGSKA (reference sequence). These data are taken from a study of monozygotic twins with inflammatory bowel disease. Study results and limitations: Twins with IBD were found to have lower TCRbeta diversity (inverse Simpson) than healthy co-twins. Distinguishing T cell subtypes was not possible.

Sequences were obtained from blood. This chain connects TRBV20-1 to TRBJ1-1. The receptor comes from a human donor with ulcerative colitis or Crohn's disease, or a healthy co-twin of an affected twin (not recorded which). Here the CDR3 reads CSAISLDPEAFF.